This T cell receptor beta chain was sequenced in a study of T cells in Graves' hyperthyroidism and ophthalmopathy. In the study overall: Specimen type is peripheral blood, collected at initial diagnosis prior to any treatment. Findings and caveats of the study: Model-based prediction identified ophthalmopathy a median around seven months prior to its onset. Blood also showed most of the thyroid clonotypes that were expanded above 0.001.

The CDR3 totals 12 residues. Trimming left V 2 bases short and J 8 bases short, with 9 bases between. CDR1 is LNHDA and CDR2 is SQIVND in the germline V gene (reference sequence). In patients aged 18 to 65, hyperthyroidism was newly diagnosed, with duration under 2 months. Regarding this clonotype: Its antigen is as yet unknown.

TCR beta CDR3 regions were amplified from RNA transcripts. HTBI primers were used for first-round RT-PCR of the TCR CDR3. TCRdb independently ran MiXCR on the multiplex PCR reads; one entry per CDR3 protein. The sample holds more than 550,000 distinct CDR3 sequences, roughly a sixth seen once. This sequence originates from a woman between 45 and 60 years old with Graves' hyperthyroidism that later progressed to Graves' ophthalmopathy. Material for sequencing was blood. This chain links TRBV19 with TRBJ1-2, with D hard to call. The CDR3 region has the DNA TGTGCCAGTAGTATATTAGGCGTAGGCTACACCTTC. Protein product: CASSILGVGYTF.